This is a list of T cell receptor beta chains from one sample in a study of blood T cell repertoires in COVID-19. Using immunoSEQ multiplex PCR, the repertoire was profiled, and TCRdb retains in-frame clones only, with some absent. The sample yields 250,000 to 300,000 clones, about 83% seen once. Material: peripheral blood. Receptors were obtained from a man at least 80 years old with acute or convalescent COVID-19. CDR3s include the opening cysteine and the closing phenylalanine or tryptophan. A D gene is named only where the DNA matches it firmly.

D gene	V gene	J gene	CDR3 DNA	CDR3 protein
-	TRBV18	TRBJ2-2	TGTGCCAGCTCACCAACGATTGCGGGCAAGAACACCGGGGAGCTGTTTTTT	CASSPTIAGKNTGELFF
-	TRBV7-2	TRBJ2-7	TGTGCCAGCAGCTTAGTGTTACTTCAATACGAGCAGTACTTC	CASSLVLLQYEQYF
TRBD1	TRBV20-1	TRBJ1-2	TGCAGTGCTAGTAGACAGGGCGCTAACTATGGCTACACCTTC	CSASRQGANYGYTF
-	TRBV3-1/TRBV3-2	TRBJ2-7	TGTGCCAGCAGCCAAGTGGGGGGTCGAGGCGAGCAGTACTTC	CASSQVGGRGEQYF
-	TRBV2	TRBJ1-1	TGTGCCAGCACTCCAGTCGGGGGGCTGACTGAAGCTTTCTTT	CASTPVGGLTEAFF
-	TRBV4-2	TRBJ2-3	TGTGCCAGCAGCCAAGTCCGCAGTAGCACAGATACGCAGTATTTT	CASSQVRSSTDTQYF
TRBD2	TRBV7-8	TRBJ2-1	TGTGCCAGCAGCCAGCGACTAGCGGTCTACAATGAGCAGTTCTTC	CASSQRLAVYNEQFF
TRBD1	TRBV6-5	TRBJ2-7	TGTGCCAGCAGCCTGGCCCCCAGGGGGAACTACGAGCAGTACTTC	CASSLAPRGNYEQYF
-	TRBV2	TRBJ1-6	TGTGCCACCAGTGGGGTTTTGGGACATAGCTCACCCCTCCACTTT	CATSGVLGHSSPLHF
TRBD2	TRBV2	TRBJ2-1	TGTGCCAGCGTAGATGGTCGCGGGAGCTACAATGAGCAGTTCTTC	CASVDGRGSYNEQFF